The 32 T cell receptor beta chains below come from one sample, sequenced in a study of Tregs in tolerant kidney transplant recipients. Generated by immunoSEQ multiplex PCR, the TCRdb table keeps only in-frame clones and is missing some. The data show about 100,000 clones, 93% seen once. Related graft donors supplied nonmyeloablative bone marrow transplants, and mixed chimerism was transient. This specimen was CD4+ T cells from blood (PBMCs), taken 12 months after the transplant. The receptor source for this set is a human patient who received a combined kidney and bone marrow transplant. Some T cells may be supplied by the graft donor.

J is TRBJ2-6 and V is TRBV5-1; no firm D call. In germline, CDR1 is SGHRS, CDR2 YFSETQ. The CDR3 contains 16 residues. Trimming cost V 3 bases and J 0 bases, with 10 bases left between them. CDR3 in DNA: TGCGCCAGCAGCTCCTCGATCGGCTCTGGGGCCAACGTCCTGACTTTC. It codes for CASSSSIGSGANVLTF.

The chain employs TRBV6-6 and TRBJ1-5; D unclear. Germline CDR1 is MNHNY and CDR2 is SVGAGI (reference sequence). V lost 6 bases to trimming and J lost 2 bases, with 17 bases between them. The CDR3 spans 16 residues. CDR3 sequence: CASRTGNRGGNQPQHF. The CDR3 DNA sequence: TGTGCCAGCAGAACGGGGAACCGGGGTGGCAATCAGCCCCAGCATTTT.

This clone was detected a few times. The V call is TRBV10-3, the J call TRBJ1-5; no definite D call. Looked up from germline, CDR1 is ENHRY and CDR2 is SYGVKD. CDR3 length: 12 residues. The germline V and J ends were trimmed by 3 bases and 5 bases, with 5 bases remaining between them. CDR3 amino acids: CAISEIDQPQHF. The DNA of the CDR3 is TGTGCCATCAGTGAAATAGATCAGCCCCAGCATTTT.

The chain has TRBV4-1 and TRBJ2-5; 14 nucleotides match TRBD2. Germline CDR1 MGHRA, CDR2 YSYEKL. Germline trimming cut 1 base from V and 4 bases from J; bases unmatched to any gene: 8. This CDR3 comprises 18 residues. Here the CDR3 DNA reads TGCGCCAGCAGCCAAGGGACTAGCGGGAGGCGCCTTTTAGAGACCCAGTACTTC. Translated: CASSQGTSGRRLLETQYF.

The V and J genes are TRBV9 and TRBJ2-3, with D possibly matching TRBD2 (6 bases). The V gene lost 0 bases and the J gene lost 1 base, with 9 bases spanning the gap. The germline V gene encodes CDR1 SGDLS and CDR2 YYNGEE. This CDR3 is 15 amino acids long. CDR3 coding DNA: TGTGCCAGCAGCGTAGTTGTAGCGGGCACAGATACGCAGTATTTT. It encodes CASSVVVAGTDTQYF.

The CDR3 here is CASSEWRGGPDTGELFF. The CDR3 DNA reads as TGTGCCAGCAGTGAATGGCGGGGGGGCCCCGACACCGGGGAGCTGTTTTTT. The chain combines TRBV2 with TRBJ2-2, with TRBD2 matching 9 bases. The CDR3 contains 17 residues. The junction had 7 bases not matched to a gene; V was cut back by 2 bases and J by 3 bases. CDR1 and CDR2 from the germline V gene are SNHLY and FYNNEI.

The rearrangement links TRBV2 to TRBJ1-4; perhaps TRBD1 as D (5 bases). V was shortened by 4 bases and J by 7 bases, with 16 bases between the two germline ends. CDR3 size: 15 residues. CDR1 SNHLY and CDR2 FYNNEI come from the germline V gene. CDR3 nucleotide sequence: TGTGCCAGCAGTGTCTCATCTTGGGGGGGTGAAAAACTGTTTTTT. It codes for CASSVSSWGGEKLFF.

The chain recombines TRBV18 with TRBJ2-7; 10 nucleotides align to TRBD2. V lost 4 bases to trimming and J lost 4 bases; unmatched junction nucleotides: 7. CDR3 length: 15 amino acids. In germline, CDR1 is KGHSH, CDR2 LQKENI. CDR3 sequence: CASSQAGSGRYEQYF. CDR3 coding DNA: TGTGCCAGCTCACAAGCGGGTAGCGGGAGGTACGAGCAGTACTTC.

This chain joins TRBV6-5 and TRBJ2-5; the match to TRBD2 covers 7 bases. Germline V CDR1 and CDR2: MNHEY, SVGAGI. The CDR3 is made up of 15 amino acids. Trimming took 0 bases from V and 1 from J; bases not matched to a gene: 2. The CDR3 DNA follows: TGTGCCAGCAGTTACTCGGCGGGGGTCCAAGAGACCCAGTACTTC. Its translation: CASSYSAGVQETQYF.

The chain has TRBV25-1 and TRBJ2-5; perhaps TRBD2 as D (5 bases). CDR3 size: 11 residues. From germline, CDR1 is MGHDK and CDR2 SYGVNS. V gave up 6 bases and J gave up 6 bases, with 8 bases separating them. CDR3 DNA: TGTGCCAGCAGGGACTGGAAGACCCAGTACTTC. The encoded protein is CASRDWKTQYF. The full variable domain, with the rest looked up from reference TRBV25-1 and TRBJ2-5, is EADIYQTPRYLVIGTGKKITLECSQTMGHDKMYWYQQDPGMELHLIHYSYGVNSTEKGDLSSESTVSRIRTEHFPLTLESARPSHTSQYLCASRDWKTQYFGPGTRLLVL.

The CDR3, as DNA: TGTGCCAGCAGCGCTGGTCGAGCGGAGACCCAGTACTTC. Protein sequence: CASSAGRAETQYF. The chain is built from TRBV7-2 and TRBJ2-5, with D hard to call. V was shortened by 5 bases and J by 5 bases, with 12 bases between the two germline ends. CDR1 is SGHTA, CDR2 FQGNSA, per germline. The CDR3 consists of 13 residues.

The rearrangement joins TRBV27 to TRBJ2-7, with D tentatively TRBD1 (5 bases). This CDR3 comprises 14 residues. CDR1 and CDR2 from the germline V gene are MNHEY and SMNVEV (reference sequence). V lost 3 bases and J lost 5, with 14 bases in between. DNA for the CDR3: TGTGCCAGCAGTTTGCAGGGTACATCCAACGAGCAGTACTTC. Translating gives CASSLQGTSNEQYF.

As for this clone: Mismatch with germline at one junction end may stem from a read error. This chain uses TRBV18 with TRBJ2-5, with D possibly being TRBD1 (6 bases). The CDR3 covers 13 residues. Germline CDR1 and CDR2: KGHSH and LQKENI. The CDR3 spells CASSPQPRTEPHF. Written as DNA, the CDR3 is TGTGCCAGCTCACCACAGCCCAGGACAGAGCCTCACTTC.

This sequence joins TRBV19 and TRBJ1-5; the D is unclear. Looked up from germline, CDR1 is LNHDA and CDR2 is SQIVND (reference sequence). V lost 4 bases and J 0 bases, leaving 7 bases between the germline ends. The CDR3 contains 14 residues. The chain's CDR3 is CASSSRSSNQPQHF. As DNA, the CDR3 is TGTGCCAGTAGTAGTCGGAGTAGCAATCAGCCCCAGCATTTT.

On this clone itself: Lacking the conserved final phenylalanine or tryptophan, this CDR3 likely reflects a read error. No DNA is shown, since the ends of the CDR3 on it are uncertain; the CDR3 is the one TCRdb lists. This sequence joins TRBV28 and TRBJ1-6; the listed D gene, TRBD1, was not tested against the DNA. Germline-derived CDR1 and CDR2 are MDHEN and SYDVKM. The CDR3 has 14 residues if both end residues are counted. CDR3 amino acids: CASSLRGDSTPLRV.

V usage is TRBV30 and J usage is TRBJ1-3; the match to TRBD1 covers 11 bases. Germline loops: CDR1 GTSNPN, CDR2 SVGIG (reference sequence). This CDR3 has 17 amino acids. J gave up 2 bases and V 2 bases, and 8 bases lay outside the gene matches. The CDR3: CAWSIYLDRGPGNTIYF. In DNA form, the CDR3 reads TGTGCCTGGAGTATCTATTTGGACAGGGGGCCTGGAAACACCATATATTTT.

This clone was observed a handful of times. J is TRBJ1-6 and V is TRBV19; a weak D match, TRBD1 (5 bases). The germline V gene has CDR1 LNHDA and CDR2 SQIVND (reference sequence). CDR3 size: 13 residues. The V and J ends lost 7 bases and 10 bases respectively, with 14 bases between them. This CDR3 reads CASKGDSSSPLHF. CDR3 nucleotides: TGTGCCAGTAAAGGTGACAGCAGCTCACCCCTCCACTTT.

The V gene is TRBV25-1, the J gene TRBJ2-3; D perhaps matches TRBD2 (5 bases). Germline V gene sequence: CDR1 MGHDK, CDR2 SYGVNS. This CDR3 contains 16 residues. V was trimmed by 4 bases and J by 2 bases, leaving 16 bases between them. CDR3 nucleotide sequence: TGTGCCAGCAGTGCTATACTAGATTGGTACACAGATACGCAGTATTTT. Protein: CASSAILDWYTDTQYF.

V gene TRBV5-1 combines with J gene TRBJ1-1; 9 nucleotides match TRBD1. Unmatched junction bases numbered 2, after V lost 0 bases and J lost 5 bases. The V gene's germline CDR1 is SGHRS and CDR2 YFSETQ. The CDR3 extends over 14 amino acids. The CDR3 nucleotides read TGCGCCAGCAGCTTGGAGACAGGGGGGACTGAAGCTTTCTTT. Translated, it gives CASSLETGGTEAFF.

CDR3 nucleotide sequence: TGCGCCAGCAGCCAAGGGCGGGCCGCAGCCTACGAGCAGTACTTC. This translates into CASSQGRAAAYEQYF. The chain employs TRBV4-1 and TRBJ2-5; weak D call: TRBD2 (5 bases). The closer fit of TRBJ2-7 to the DNA end suggests the J call may be wrong. Germline V CDR1 and CDR2: MGHRA, YSYEKL. This CDR3 has 15 amino acids.

The rearrangement links TRBV20-1 to TRBJ2-7; D not certain. CDR1 is DFQATT, CDR2 SNEGSKA, per germline (reference sequence). The CDR3 is 11 amino acids. V was shortened by 0 bases and J by 7 bases, with 7 bases between the two germline ends. The DNA for the CDR3 is TGCAGTGCTAGAGAGCAGTGGGAGCAGTACTTC. Translated: CSAREQWEQYF.

This clone was counted once. The chain joins TRBV6-5 to TRBJ1-2; D is perhaps TRBD1 (5 bases). CDR3 size: 15 residues. Germline CDR1 MNHEY, CDR2 SVGAGI. Trimming took 7 bases from V and 5 from J, leaving 20 bases between them. This CDR3 is CASNPRSGRVYGYTF. CDR3 bases: TGTGCCAGCAACCCCCGTTCGGGCAGGGTTTATGGCTACACCTTC.

A word on this clone: In the same sample, other DNA sequences code for this CDR3. V is TRBV5-1 and J is TRBJ1-6; TRBD1 aligns across 7 bases. The J segment lost 8 bases and the V segment lost 4 bases, leaving 6 bases of the junction unmatched. Looked up from germline, CDR1 is SGHRS and CDR2 is YFSETQ. This CDR3 spans 14 amino acids. The CDR3 DNA reads TGCGCCAGCAGCGCCGGGACAGACTATTCACCCCTCCACTTT. Protein: CASSAGTDYSPLHF.

The rearrangement uses TRBV14 and TRBJ2-6; 9 positions match TRBD2. Trimming at V came to 1 base and at J to 4 bases, leaving 8 bases not matched to a gene. The CDR3 is 18 amino acids. The V gene's germline CDR1 is SGHDN and CDR2 FVKESK. The CDR3 sequence is CASSQARGLAYGANVLTF. Written as DNA, the CDR3 is TGTGCCAGCAGCCAAGCCCGCGGACTAGCGTACGGGGCCAACGTCCTGACTTTC.

This chain connects TRBV9 to TRBJ2-2; 9 nucleotides align to TRBD1. This CDR3 comprises 15 residues. Looked up from germline, CDR1 is SGDLS and CDR2 is YYNGEE. V shed 0 bases, J shed 5 bases, and the junction held 2 bases outside the gene matches. In nucleotides, the CDR3 is TGTGCCAGCAGCGTAGTACAGGGGGCAACCGGGGAGCTGTTTTTT. It yields the protein CASSVVQGATGELFF.

The chain joins TRBV7-9 to TRBJ2-5, with D unresolved. TRBJ2-7 explains the end of the DNA better; the J call may be wrong. From germline, CDR1 is SEHNR and CDR2 FQNEAQ (reference sequence). The CDR3 is 13 residues long. CDR3 region: CASSLVITAEQYF. The CDR3 DNA is TGTGCCAGCAGCTTAGTTATTACAGCCGAGCAGTACTTC.

CDR3 nucleotides: TGTGCCAGCAGCTCGGACAGGGAAAGGAACACTGAAGCTTTCTTT. The encoded protein is CASSSDRERNTEAFF. The V call is TRBV9, the J call TRBJ1-1; 8 nucleotides align to TRBD1. The CDR3 is 15 amino acids. Germline V lookup: CDR1 SGDLS, CDR2 YYNGEE. The V and J ends lost 4 bases and 1 base, in that order; junction bases with no gene match: 6. Filled out from reference TRBV9 and TRBJ1-1, the complete variable domain reads DSGVTQTPKHLITATGQRVTLRCSPRSGDLSVYWYQQSLDQGLQFLIQYYNGEERAKGNILERFSAQQFPDLHSELNLSSLELGDSALYFCASSSDRERNTEAFFGQGTRLTVV.

This rearrangement joins TRBV5-1 to TRBJ2-7; TRBD1 agrees at 9 bases. Germline V gives CDR1 SGHRS, CDR2 YFSETQ. The length of the CDR3 is 14 residues. After removal of 6 bases from V and 5 bases from J, the junction contained 9 bases not matched to a gene. CDR3 amino acids: CASIPGTGNHEQYF. The CDR3 DNA follows: TGCGCCAGCATTCCCGGGACAGGGAACCACGAGCAGTACTTC.

This rearrangement joins TRBV23-1 to TRBJ2-5; tentative D call: TRBD2 (5 bases). TRBV23-1 is an open reading frame whose function is uncertain. The V end lost 5 bases, the J end lost 3 bases, and 16 bases lay between the germline ends. The CDR3 extends over 15 amino acids. CDR3 region: CASSIGRDPEETQYF. The CDR3 DNA sequence: TGCGCCAGCAGTATTGGCCGGGATCCTGAAGAGACCCAGTACTTC.

This chain uses TRBV2 with TRBJ1-3; maybe TRBD1 (6 bases). The CDR3 is 15 amino acids. Germline-derived CDR1 and CDR2 are SNHLY and FYNNEI. Trimming took off 6 bases at V and 1 base at J, with 13 bases between the two ends. The CDR3 spells CASSPTRGSGNTIYF. In DNA form, the CDR3 reads TGTGCCAGCAGCCCCACAAGGGGGTCTGGAAACACCATATATTTT. Together with reference TRBV2 and TRBJ1-3, the CDR3 gives the full variable domain: EPEVTQTPSHQVTQMGQEVILRCVPISNHLYFYWYRQILGQKVEFLVSFYNNEISEKSEIFDDQFSVERPDGSNFTLKIRSTKLEDSAMYFCASSPTRGSGNTIYFGEGSWLTVV.

The chain couples TRBV30 to TRBJ2-7; D is unresolved. Trimming pared 4 bases from V and 5 bases from J, leaving 15 bases between. Germline assignment: CDR1 GTSNPN and CDR2 SVGIG (reference sequence). This CDR3 has 13 residues. CDR3 amino acids: CAWTRGSFHEQYF. CDR3 coding DNA: TGTGCCTGGACCCGCGGCAGTTTCCACGAGCAGTACTTC.

The CDR3 sequence: CASSLGIAGVAGELFF. In DNA, the CDR3 is TGTGCCAGCAGCCTGGGGATAGCGGGAGTGGCCGGGGAGCTGTTTTTT. This chain uses TRBV11-3 with TRBJ2-2; 9 positions agree with TRBD2. Germline V gene sequence: CDR1 SGHNT, CDR2 YENEEA. Trimming cost V 5 bases and J 6 bases; bases outside gene matches: 10. This CDR3 has 16 residues.